This TCR beta chain appears in the sequencing data of a study of T cells in Graves' hyperthyroidism and ophthalmopathy. Trimming removed 3 bases at V and 3 bases at J, with 21 bases between. The CDR3 extends over 17 amino acids. The germline gives CDR1 MNHNS, CDR2 SASEGT. This clonotype was counted many times. Amplification targeted TCR beta CDR3 regions from RNA transcripts. The HTBI primer set was used in a first-round RT-PCR of the TCR CDR3. One entry per CDR3 protein, called by TCRdb with MiXCR from the multiplex PCR reads. The sample lists about 360,000 distinct CDR3 sequences; roughly 13% were seen once. Newly diagnosed patients aged 18 to 65 had hyperthyroidism of under 2 months' duration. Clinical symptoms, serum thyroxine and TRAb, thyroid ultrasound and orbital computed tomography were used for the diagnoses.

This TCR was sampled from a young woman with Graves' hyperthyroidism. The material sequenced was blood. The chain uses TRBV6-1 and TRBJ2-7, with a possible D match to TRBD2 (6 bases). This CDR3 reads CASSDVASVSKGYEQYF. In DNA form, the CDR3 reads TGTGCCAGCAGTGATGTGGCTAGCGTTTCGAAAGGCTACGAGCAGTACTTC.